The T cell receptor beta chain described here comes from a study of shared clonotypes between healthy human individuals. Study observations and caveats: Only blood samples were collected, and tissue repertoires likely differ.

Germline CDR1 is SGHTA and CDR2 is FQGTGA. The CDR3 covers 14 residues. With 5 bases removed from V and 1 base from J, the gap between germline ends came to 11 bases. The unsorted PBMC sample used ten immunoSEQ deep assay plates. Sequencing used immunoSEQ multiplex PCR; TCRdb keeps in-frame clones, though not all of them. Here the sample spans about 520,000 clones, about 78% being singletons. This clone was seen a handful of times. Antigen: not known. This chain joins TRBV7-3 and TRBJ1-1, with D possibly matching TRBD1 (6 bases). This TCR derives from a woman aged 40 to 55 in good health. Some clones in this sample may be carry-over from other donors' samples. The sequencing sample was made of PBMCs. The CDR3 is CASSKDRTNTEAFF. Written as DNA, the CDR3 is TGTGCCAGCAGCAAGGACAGAACGAACACTGAAGCTTTCTTT.